The rows below give T cell receptor beta chains drawn from one sample of a study of vaccination effects on CD4 cells after COVID-19. The table came from immunoSEQ multiplex PCR; TCRdb's copy has only in-frame clones and leaves some out. This repertoire shows 15,000 to 20,000 clones, 75% to 80% found once; its top ten account for approximately 17%. Which antigens these TCRs recognize remains unknown. The source was CD4+ T cells from PBMCs cultured with HCoV-NL63 spike peptides, collected after COVID-19 vaccination. The receptor source for this set is a human donor who received a COVID-19 vaccine. CDR3s include the opening cysteine and the closing phenylalanine or tryptophan. Clone sizes are given selectively: once, few, many, or a class where the clone is expanded.

size	V	J	CDR3
NA	TRBV15	TRBJ1-1	CATSKDRTWQGNEAFF
NA	TRBV5-1	TRBJ2-2	CASSGLAGGTTGELFF
NA	TRBV6-6	TRBJ2-1	CASTKGRVNYNEQFF
NA	TRBV4-1	TRBJ1-6	CASSQRDSSSYNSPLHF
NA	TRBV27	TRBJ2-3	CASSPGQGVRRTDTQYF
NA	TRBV19	TRBJ2-2	CASAPRGATPNTGELFF
NA	TRBV3-1/TRBV3-2	TRBJ1-6	CASSQPGRTGNSPLHF
NA	TRBV19	TRBJ2-1	CASSIVAAVEQFF
few	TRBV3-1/TRBV3-2	TRBJ1-2	CASSRTDGGGYTF
NA	TRBV10-3	TRBJ1-1	CAIKPSNTEAFF
few	TRBV5-1	TRBJ1-5	CASSLLGTDGEPQHF
NA	TRBV5-1	TRBJ1-1	CASSLASFGNTEAFF
NA	TRBV19	TRBJ1-6	CASSETGGDSPLHF
NA	TRBV7-9	TRBJ2-1	CASSPGTSHNEQFF
NA	TRBV7-2	TRBJ2-3	CASSRHGGLPTDTQYF
NA	TRBV7-2	TRBJ1-1	CASSLYRRGQTEAFF
NA	TRBV7-8	TRBJ2-1	CASTYVAGGYNEQFF
NA	TRBV28	TRBJ1-1	CASSLRDWGQAFF
NA	TRBV19	TRBJ2-1	CASSRGQGFIAYNEQFF
NA	TRBV9	TRBJ2-2	CASRAWATGELFF
NA	TRBV6-4	TRBJ2-5	CASSPSGGDQETQYF
NA	TRBV2	TRBJ2-7	CASRPAGPYEQYF
NA	TRBV6-5	TRBJ1-2	CASTGSGTRAGGYTF
NA	TRBV3-1/TRBV3-2	TRBJ1-5	CASSQDRTNQPQHF
NA	TRBV28	TRBJ2-7	CASSLPLASADEQYF
NA	TRBV6-5	TRBJ2-7	CASSPLGQGRDEQYF
NA	TRBV28	TRBJ2-5	CASSLPVQETQYF
NA	TRBV19	TRBJ2-7	CASSPQGAFYEQYF
NA	TRBV6-5	TRBJ1-3	CASNNRARNTIYF
NA	TRBV7-2	TRBJ1-1	CASSSNYRVRGTRAEAFF
few	TRBV7-9	TRBJ2-5	CASSPRVGETQYF
NA	TRBV4-2	TRBJ2-1	CASSQDRNEQFF
NA	TRBV5-4	TRBJ2-5	CASNLLGGAQETQYF
NA	TRBV3-1/TRBV3-2	TRBJ2-3	CASSRPGTDTQYF
NA	TRBV7-3	TRBJ2-2	CASSRGSTGELFF
NA	TRBV30	TRBJ2-1	CAWSVMGLPQFF
NA	TRBV3-1/TRBV3-2	TRBJ1-1	CASSQEDREGYFGTEAFF
NA	TRBV5-1	TRBJ2-1	CASSLVGQVFSSYNEQFF
NA	TRBV10-2	TRBJ1-6	CASSTGTGGSPLHF
few	TRBV4-1	TRBJ2-7	CASSQAAQRASEQYF
NA	TRBV10-3	TRBJ2-1	CAIRRRDEQFF
NA	TRBV29-1	TRBJ1-1	CSVEAAGRGTEAFF
few	TRBV7-9	TRBJ1-3	CASSYRGDGNTIYF